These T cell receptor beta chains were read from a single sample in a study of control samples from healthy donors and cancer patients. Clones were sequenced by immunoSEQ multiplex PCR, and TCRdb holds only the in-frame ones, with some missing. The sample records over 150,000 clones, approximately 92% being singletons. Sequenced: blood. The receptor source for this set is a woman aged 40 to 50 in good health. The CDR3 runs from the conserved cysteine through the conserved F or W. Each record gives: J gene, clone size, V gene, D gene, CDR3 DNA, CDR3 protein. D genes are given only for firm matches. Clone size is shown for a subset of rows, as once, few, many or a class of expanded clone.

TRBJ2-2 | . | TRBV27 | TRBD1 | TGTGCCAGCAGTGTCACCGGGACAGGTTGGGGGGAGCTGTTTTTT | CASSVTGTGWGELFF
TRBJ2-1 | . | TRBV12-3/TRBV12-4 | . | TGTGCCAGCAGTTTACGGGGCATCGAGGAGCAGTTCTTC | CASSLRGIEEQFF
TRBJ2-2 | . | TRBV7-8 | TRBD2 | TGTGCCAGCAGCTTGCTAGCGGGAGGGACCGGGGAGCTGTTTTTT | CASSLLAGGTGELFF
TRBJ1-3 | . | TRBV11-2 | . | TGTGCCAGCTCTGACCCGGGACACCTCTCTGGAAACACCATATATTTT | CASSDPGHLSGNTIYF
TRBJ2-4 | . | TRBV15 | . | TGTGCCACCAGCGGAGGGGGCGACAGGGACATTCAGTACTTC | CATSGGGDRDIQYF
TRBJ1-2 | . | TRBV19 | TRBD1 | TGTGCCAGTACCCCATTACCGGGACAGGTGTTCGGCTACACCTTC | CASTPLPGQVFGYTF
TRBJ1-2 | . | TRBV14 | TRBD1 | TGTGCCAGCAGCCAAGTTGGGGCGTCGATTACAGGGGAATTAAACTATGGCTACACCTTC | CASSQVGASITGELNYGYTF
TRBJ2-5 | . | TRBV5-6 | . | TGTGCCAGCAGTCTCGGACAAACACAAGAGACCCAGTACTTC | CASSLGQTQETQYF
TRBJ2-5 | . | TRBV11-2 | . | TGTGCCAGCAGCTCGGGCCCCCTGGAGACCCAGTACTTC | CASSSGPLETQYF
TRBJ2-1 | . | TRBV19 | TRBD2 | TGTGCCAGTGACTCTAGCGGGGGGTCCTACAATGAGCAGTTCTTC | CASDSSGGSYNEQFF
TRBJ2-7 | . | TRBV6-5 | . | TGTGCCAGCAGGCCCCCGGGCTACGAGCAGTACTTC | CASRPPGYEQYF
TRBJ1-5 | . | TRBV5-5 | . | TGTGCCAGCAGCCAACTCTGGGATCAGCCCCAGCATTTT | CASSQLWDQPQHF
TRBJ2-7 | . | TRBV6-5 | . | TGTGCCAGCAGTTACGGACCAAACTACGAGCAGTACTTC | CASSYGPNYEQYF
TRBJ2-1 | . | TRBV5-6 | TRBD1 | TGTGCCAGCAGTGAAACGGGACAGACCTACAATGAGCAGTTCTTC | CASSETGQTYNEQFF
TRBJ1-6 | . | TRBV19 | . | TGTGCCAGTAGTATAGGCACAGTGTCTAACTATAATTCACCCCTCCACTTT | CASSIGTVSNYNSPLHF
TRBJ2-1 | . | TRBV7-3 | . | TGTGCCAGCAGCTCCCACCCCCGGCCTTACAATGAGCAGTTCTTC | CASSSHPRPYNEQFF
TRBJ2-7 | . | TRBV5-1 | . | TGCGCCAGCAGCGGGGTGGTATACGAGCAGTACTTC | CASSGVVYEQYF
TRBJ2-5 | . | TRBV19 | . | TGTGCCAGTAGTATAAATAGTGGAGAGACCCAGTACTTC | CASSINSGETQYF
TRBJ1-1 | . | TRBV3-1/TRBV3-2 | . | TGTGCCAGCAGCCAGGTGTCTAACACTGAAGCTTTCTTT | CASSQVSNTEAFF
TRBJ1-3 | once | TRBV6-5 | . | TGTGCCACCCGAGGGTTCTCTGGAAACACCATATATTTT | CATRGFSGNTIYF
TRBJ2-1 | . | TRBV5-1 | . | TGCGCCAGCAGCTTCCCAGGAGACCATGAGCAGTTCTTC | CASSFPGDHEQFF
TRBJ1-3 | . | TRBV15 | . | TGTGCCACCAGGAATCTTGGGCTCTCTGGAAACACCATATATTTT | CATRNLGLSGNTIYF
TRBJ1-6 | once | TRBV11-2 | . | TGTGCCAGCAGCGACCGGCACTATAATTCACCCCTCCACTTT | CASSDRHYNSPLHF
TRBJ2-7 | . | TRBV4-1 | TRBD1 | TGCGCCAGCAGCCAAAAGACAGGGCGCACGACCTACGAGCAGTACTTC | CASSQKTGRTTYEQYF
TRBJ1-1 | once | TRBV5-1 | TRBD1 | TGCGCCAGCAGCTTGACGCAACCCGACAGGGAGGAAGCTTTCTTT | CASSLTQPDREEAFF
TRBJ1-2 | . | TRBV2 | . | TGTGCCAGCAACCGACAGGAGGACTATGGCTACACCTTC | CASNRQEDYGYTF